This T cell receptor (beta chain) was sequenced during a study of blood T cell repertoires in COVID-19. Background on the study: Some COVID-19 samples were acute and others convalescent; all came from the United States, Italy and Spain. T cells, B-cell-depleted T cells, or PBMCs supplied cDNA or gDNA.

After removal of 2 bases from V and 5 bases from J, the junction contained 10 bases not matched to a gene. Per germline, CDR1 SGHKS and CDR2 YYEKEE (reference sequence). The CDR3 runs 16 residues. Authors' processing steps: Estimates of nucleated cell counts were drawn from the amplification of reference gene primers. Produced via immunoSEQ multiplex PCR; TCRdb's table is partial and in-frame only. V and J calls and clone size are those listed in that table; D and trimming were worked out from the DNA. The repertoire consists of around 200,000 clones, with around four fifths occurring once and the leading ten covering roughly 7.6%.

Source material: peripheral blood. The rearrangement links TRBV5-5 to TRBJ1-2; TRBD1 matches 9 bases. The clonotype was recovered from a woman aged 45-65 years with acute or convalescent COVID-19. The CDR3 sequence: CASSLDPGQGWYGYTF. As DNA, the CDR3 is TGTGCCAGCAGCTTAGATCCGGGACAGGGCTGGTATGGCTACACCTTC.